This T cell receptor beta chain was captured by sequencing in a study of PD-1 blockade in mismatch repair-deficient tumors. Study overall: All were previously treated, progressing patients with eleven to twelve mismatch repair-deficient cancer types. Whole-study results and caveats: Tumor-resident clones, often absent from pretreatment blood, expanded after pembrolizumab and then contracted.

Produced via immunoSEQ multiplex PCR; TCRdb's table is partial and in-frame only. Here the sample spans 100,000 to 150,000 clones, roughly nine tenths being singletons. In the case of this clone: Its antigen is as yet unknown.

PCR or immunohistochemistry showed mismatch repair deficiency in every enrolled patient. The TCR-sequenced patients were a few responders to pembrolizumab. Germline V CDR1 and CDR2: SEHNR, FQNEAQ (reference sequence). Deletions cut 6 bases from V and 3 bases from J, with 9 bases between. The CDR3 has 13 amino acids. This material consisted of peripheral blood, taken 44 weeks after starting pembrolizumab. The chain recombines TRBV7-9 with TRBJ2-1; weak D call: TRBD2 (5 bases). This receptor was taken from an adult with mismatch repair-deficient cancer. The CDR3 region has the DNA TGTGCCAGCAGGGAAAGCGGCTACAATGAGCAGTTCTTC. Amino acids: CASRESGYNEQFF.